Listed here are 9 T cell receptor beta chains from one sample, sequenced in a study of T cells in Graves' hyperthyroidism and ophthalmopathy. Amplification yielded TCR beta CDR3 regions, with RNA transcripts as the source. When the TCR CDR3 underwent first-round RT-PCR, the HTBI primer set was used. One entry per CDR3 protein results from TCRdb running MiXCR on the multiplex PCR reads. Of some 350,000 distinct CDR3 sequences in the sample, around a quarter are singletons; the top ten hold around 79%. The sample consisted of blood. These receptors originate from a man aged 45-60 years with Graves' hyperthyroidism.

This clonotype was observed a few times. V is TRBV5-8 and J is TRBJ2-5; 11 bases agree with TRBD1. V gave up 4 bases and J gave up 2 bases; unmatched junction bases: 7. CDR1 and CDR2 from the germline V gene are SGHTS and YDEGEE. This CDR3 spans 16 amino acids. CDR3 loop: CASSPGQGVRQETQYF. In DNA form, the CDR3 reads TGTGCCAGCAGCCCGGGACAGGGGGTTCGTCAAGAGACCCAGTACTTC. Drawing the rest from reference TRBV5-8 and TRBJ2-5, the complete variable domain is EAGVTQSPTHLIKTRGQQATLRCSPISGHTSVYWYQQALGLGLQFLLWYDEGEERNRGNFPPRFSGRQFPNYSSELNVNALELEDSALYLCASSPGQGVRQETQYFGPGTRLLVL.

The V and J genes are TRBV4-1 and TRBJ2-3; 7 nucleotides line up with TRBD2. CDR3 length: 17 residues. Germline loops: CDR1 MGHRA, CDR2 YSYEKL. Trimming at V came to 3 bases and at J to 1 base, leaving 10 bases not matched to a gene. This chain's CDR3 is CASSQTGRASRTDTQYF. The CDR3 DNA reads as TGCGCCAGCAGCCAGACGGGGAGGGCTTCTCGCACAGATACGCAGTATTTT.

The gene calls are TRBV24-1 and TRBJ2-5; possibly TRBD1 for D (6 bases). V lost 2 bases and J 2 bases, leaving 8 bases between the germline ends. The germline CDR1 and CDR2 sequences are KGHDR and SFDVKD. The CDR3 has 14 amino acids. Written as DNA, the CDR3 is TGTGCCACCAGTGATTACAGGGCACAAGAGACCCAGTACTTC. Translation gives CATSDYRAQETQYF.

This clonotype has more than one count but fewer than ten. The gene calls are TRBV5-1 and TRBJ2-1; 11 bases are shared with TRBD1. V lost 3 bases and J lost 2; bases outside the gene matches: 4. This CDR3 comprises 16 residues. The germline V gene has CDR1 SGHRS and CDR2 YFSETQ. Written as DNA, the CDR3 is TGCGCCAGCAGCTCCCCGGGACAGGGGGCCTACAATGAGCAGTTCTTC. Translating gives CASSSPGQGAYNEQFF.

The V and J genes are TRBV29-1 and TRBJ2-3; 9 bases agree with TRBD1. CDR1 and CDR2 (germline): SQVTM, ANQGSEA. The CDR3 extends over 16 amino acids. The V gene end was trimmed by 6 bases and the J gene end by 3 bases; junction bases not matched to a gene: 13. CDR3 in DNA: TGCAGCGTACTACTCCGGGACAGGGCTCCGACAGATACGCAGTATTTT. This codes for CSVLLRDRAPTDTQYF.

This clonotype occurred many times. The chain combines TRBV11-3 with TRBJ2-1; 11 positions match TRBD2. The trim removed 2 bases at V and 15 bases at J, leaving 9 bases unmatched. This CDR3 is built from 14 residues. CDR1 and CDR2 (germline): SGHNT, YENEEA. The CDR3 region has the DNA TGTGCCAGCAGCTTACAGGTAGCGGGAGGGCCTTGGTTCTTC. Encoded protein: CASSLQVAGGPWFF.

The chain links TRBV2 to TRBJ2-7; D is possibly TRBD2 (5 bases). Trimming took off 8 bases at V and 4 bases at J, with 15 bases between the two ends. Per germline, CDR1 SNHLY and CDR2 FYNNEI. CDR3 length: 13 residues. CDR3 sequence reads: CASGEIQLYEQYF. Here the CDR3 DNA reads TGTGCCAGCGGGGAGATCCAATTATACGAGCAGTACTTC.

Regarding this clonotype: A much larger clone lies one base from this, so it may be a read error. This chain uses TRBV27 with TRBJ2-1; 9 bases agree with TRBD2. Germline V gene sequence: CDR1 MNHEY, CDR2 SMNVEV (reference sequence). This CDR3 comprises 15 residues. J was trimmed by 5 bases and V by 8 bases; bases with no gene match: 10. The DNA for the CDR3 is TGTGCCAGCGTAAAGAGGGTAGCGGGGGACAATGAGCAGTTCTTC. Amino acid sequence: CASVKRVAGDNEQFF.

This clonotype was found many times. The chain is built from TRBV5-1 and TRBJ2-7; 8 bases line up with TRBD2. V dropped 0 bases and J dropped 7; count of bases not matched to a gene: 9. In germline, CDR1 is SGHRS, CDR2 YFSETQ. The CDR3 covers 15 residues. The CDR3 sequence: CASSLATGGPGEQYF. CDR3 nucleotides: TGCGCCAGCAGCTTGGCTACGGGAGGGCCGGGTGAGCAGTACTTC.